This T cell receptor (beta chain) originates from a study of blood T cells in healthy people across ages. Study results and caveats: Comparison with aged donors showed that long-lived donors had more naive CD4+ cells and higher diversity.

Points on this clonotype: Its specificity is not known.

It was with a sample-barcoded 5' primer and a J-beta primer mix that a second PCR of roughly 6 to 12 cycles was run. TCRdb re-called the 5' RACE reads with MiXCR, one entry per CDR3 protein. The sample records hundreds of thousands of distinct CDR3 sequences, around 24% being singletons. The CDR3 has 14 amino acids. Trimming cost V 3 bases and J 7 bases, with 12 bases left between them. Germline V gene data show CDR1 as MNHEY and CDR2 as SMNVEV (reference sequence). The same sample was also studied in work on T cells of mothers and their children.

The sequencing sample was made of blood. This TCR was recovered from a boy aged 5-17 years in good health. The gene calls are TRBV27 and TRBJ2-2, with D perhaps matching TRBD1 (5 bases). The CDR3: CASSFQIRVGELFF. Here the CDR3 DNA reads TGTGCCAGCAGTTTTCAGATCAGGGTCGGGGAGCTGTTTTTT.